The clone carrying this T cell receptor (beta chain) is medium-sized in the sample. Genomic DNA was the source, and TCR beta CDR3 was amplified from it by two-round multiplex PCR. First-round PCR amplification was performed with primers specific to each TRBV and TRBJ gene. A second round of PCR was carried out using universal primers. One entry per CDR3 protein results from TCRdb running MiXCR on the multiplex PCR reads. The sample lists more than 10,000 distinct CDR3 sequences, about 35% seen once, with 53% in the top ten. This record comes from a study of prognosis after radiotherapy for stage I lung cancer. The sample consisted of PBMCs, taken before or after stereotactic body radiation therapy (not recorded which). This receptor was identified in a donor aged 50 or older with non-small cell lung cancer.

The CDR3 loop reads CASSFQGGESPLHF. In DNA, the CDR3 is TGTGCCAGCAGTTTTCAGGGAGGTGAATCACCCCTCCACTTT. This sequence joins TRBV28 and TRBJ1-6, with D perhaps matching TRBD1 (5 bases). This CDR3 contains 14 residues. The germline CDR1 and CDR2 sequences are MDHEN and SYDVKM. V was clipped by 3 bases and J by 10 bases, with 13 bases between them.